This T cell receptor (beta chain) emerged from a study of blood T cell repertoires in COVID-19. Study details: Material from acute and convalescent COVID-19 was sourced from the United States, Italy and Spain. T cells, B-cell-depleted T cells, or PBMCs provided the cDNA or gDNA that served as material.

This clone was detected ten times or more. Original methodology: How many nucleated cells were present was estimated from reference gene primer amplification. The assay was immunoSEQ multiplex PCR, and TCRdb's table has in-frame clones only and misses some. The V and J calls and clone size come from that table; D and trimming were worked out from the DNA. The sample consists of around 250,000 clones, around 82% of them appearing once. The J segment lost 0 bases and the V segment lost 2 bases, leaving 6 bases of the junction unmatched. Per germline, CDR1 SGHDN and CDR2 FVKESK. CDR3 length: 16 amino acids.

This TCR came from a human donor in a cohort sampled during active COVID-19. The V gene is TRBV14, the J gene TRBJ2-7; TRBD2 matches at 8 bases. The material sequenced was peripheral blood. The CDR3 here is CASSQSGRGASYEQYF. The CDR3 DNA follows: TGTGCCAGCAGCCAATCGGGGCGGGGGGCCTCCTACGAGCAGTACTTC.